The 28 T cell receptor beta chains below all came from one sample that was sequenced in a study of early T cells in non-severe SARS-CoV-2 infection. Using its own MiXCR run on the 5' RACE reads, TCRdb lists one record per CDR3 protein. This sample has tens of thousands of distinct CDR3 sequences; over 5% occur once, and the top ten carry over 6%. Specimen: whole blood, collected at baseline. These receptors were taken from an adult who was a healthcare worker with PCR-confirmed SARS-CoV-2 infection or an uninfected control (not recorded which).

This clonotype has at least ten counts. This chain joins TRBV29-1 and TRBJ2-2; D might be TRBD1 (6 bases). The CDR3 covers 14 residues. Trimming stripped 5 bases from V and 7 bases from J, with 17 bases between. CDR1 and CDR2 (germline): SQVTM, ANQGSEA. CDR3 coding DNA: TGCAGCGTTTTTCCGGGGACACGCGACGGGGAGCTGTTTTTT. It encodes CSVFPGTRDGELFF.

This clonotype was recorded many times. This sequence joins TRBV20-1 and TRBJ2-3; 10 nucleotides align to TRBD2. With V trimmed by 6 bases and J by 6 bases, 21 bases remained unmatched. Per the germline V gene, CDR1 is DFQATT and CDR2 is SNEGSKA (reference sequence). This CDR3 region has 18 residues. The CDR3 nucleotides are TGCAGTGCCGACCGGCCCGCTAGCGGGAGCCTGGGGGAGGATACGCAGTATTTT. Protein sequence: CSADRPASGSLGEDTQYF.

In its sample, this clonotype was seen many times. A read error is likely, as this CDR3 ends without the conserved phenylalanine or tryptophan. The limits of the CDR3 on the DNA are not certain, so only TCRdb's listed CDR3 is given. The V call is TRBV6-1, the J call TRBJ2-7; the table's D call, TRBD1, has no DNA check behind it. Germline V CDR1 and CDR2: MNHNS, SASEGT. Including both end residues, the CDR3 is 12 amino acids long. CDR3 loop: CASRTSFGDAAL.

This clonotype was found many times. CDR3 sequence: CASSQGRQGSTRENNSPLHF. The CDR3 DNA reads as TGCGCCAGCAGCCAAGGTCGACAGGGATCAACCAGGGAAAATAATTCACCCCTCCACTTT. The V and J genes are TRBV4-3 and TRBJ1-6, with 7 nucleotides matching TRBD1. Germline V gene data show CDR1 as LGHNA and CDR2 as YSLEER. CDR3 length equals 20 residues. With 1 base clipped from V and 5 bases from J, the junction kept 17 bases outside the gene matches.

This clonotype was observed many times. The J gene is TRBJ1-1, the V gene TRBV5-1, with D possibly TRBD1 on 6 matching bases. The CDR3 loop spans 15 amino acids. The V gene's germline CDR1 is SGHRS and CDR2 YFSETQ. V was cut by 1 base and J by 4 bases, with 14 bases left in between. In nucleotides, the CDR3 is TGCGCCAGCAGCTTGAAAGTCGCCAGGGGCACTGAAGCTTTCTTT. It yields the protein CASSLKVARGTEAFF.

This clonotype was counted ten times or more. The V gene is TRBV12-3 or TRBV12-4, the J gene TRBJ1-4; the D gene is possibly TRBD1 (5 bases). Trimming removed 3 bases at V and 8 bases at J, with 19 bases between. The CDR3 has 16 residues. CDR3: CASSFGMNRIGEKLFF. The CDR3 DNA follows: TGTGCCAGCAGTTTTGGAATGAACAGGATCGGAGAAAAACTGTTTTTT.

Within the sample, this clonotype is medium-sized. The V gene is TRBV11-2, the J gene TRBJ2-2; D may be TRBD2 (6 bases). The CDR3 consists of 15 residues. Germline CDR1 is SGHAT and CDR2 is FQNNGV. Trimming removed 5 bases at V and 2 bases at J, with 12 bases between. Written as DNA, the CDR3 is TGTGCCAGCAGCCGTAGGACTACTAACACCGGGGAGCTGTTTTTT. It translates to CASSRRTTNTGELFF.

This clonotype was counted many times. The rearrangement uses TRBV7-3 and TRBJ2-7; D gene unclear. This CDR3 spans 13 amino acids. CDR1 and CDR2 from the germline V gene are SGHTA and FQGTGA. V shed 5 bases and J shed 0 bases, with 8 bases lying between them. CDR3 region: CASSPDSSYEQYF. The CDR3 bases are TGTGCCAGCAGCCCGGATAGCTCCTACGAGCAGTACTTC.

Worth noting for this clonotype: This sequence may be a read error, since a much larger clone differs from it by one base. The J gene is TRBJ2-5, the V gene TRBV20-1, with D tentatively TRBD2 (5 bases). Germline-derived CDR1 and CDR2 are DFQATT and SNEGSKA (reference sequence). This CDR3 is 13 amino acids long. The CDR3 region has the DNA TGCAGAGCTCTTAAGCGGCTCCAAGAGACCCAGTACTTC. Protein: CRALKRLQETQYF.

This clonotype was detected ten times or more. The V and J genes are TRBV5-6 and TRBJ2-1, with 11 bases that match TRBD2. There are 16 residues in the CDR3. Per germline, CDR1 SGHDT and CDR2 YYEEEE. Germline trimming cut 1 base from V and 6 bases from J; bases unmatched to any gene: 6. The CDR3 spells CASSLRGLAGLNEQFF. CDR3 bases: TGTGCCAGCAGCTTGCGTGGACTAGCGGGCCTCAATGAGCAGTTCTTC.

At least ten counts were recorded for this clonotype. The V and J genes are TRBV20-1 and TRBJ2-3; 9 bases match TRBD2. After removal of 7 bases from V and 6 bases from J, the junction contained 8 bases not matched to a gene. Germline assignment: CDR1 DFQATT and CDR2 SNEGSKA (reference sequence). The CDR3 is 13 amino acids. Here the CDR3 DNA reads TGCAGTGGGGGGGGTAGCGGGAGTGATACGCAGTATTTT. Its translation: CSGGGSGSDTQYF.

This clonotype was found many times. The chain couples TRBV11-2 to TRBJ1-2; the D gene is possibly TRBD1 (5 bases). The CDR3 consists of 14 residues. Germline V gives CDR1 SGHAT, CDR2 FQNNGV. The V end lost 2 bases, the J end lost 4 bases, and 11 bases lay between the germline ends. CDR3 DNA: TGTGCCAGCAGCTTACAGGGAAGTCCCTATGGCTACACCTTC. This gives the protein CASSLQGSPYGYTF. The whole variable domain, remainder taken from reference TRBV11-2 and TRBJ1-2, is EAGVAQSPRYKIIEKRQSVAFWCNPISGHATLYWYQQILGQGPKLLIQFQNNGVVDDSQLPKDRFSAERLKGVDSTLKIQPAKLEDSAVYLCASSLQGSPYGYTFGSGTRLTVV.

A few counts support this clonotype. The chain has TRBV11-2 and TRBJ2-5, with 7 bases aligning to TRBD2. Trimming at V came to 5 bases and at J to 3 bases, leaving 9 bases not matched to a gene. Germline lookup yields CDR1 SGHAT and CDR2 FQNNGV. This CDR3 has 15 residues. The CDR3 sequence: CASSPRGGREETQYF. The CDR3 region has the DNA TGTGCCAGCAGCCCTCGGGGCGGGAGAGAAGAGACCCAGTACTTC.

This clonotype has a count of ten or more. The chain is built from TRBV5-4 and TRBJ1-1; D is unclear. This CDR3 region has 16 residues. V was clipped by 2 bases and J by 0 bases, with 14 bases between them. Germline assignment: CDR1 SGHNT and CDR2 YYREEE (reference sequence). The CDR3 bases are TGTGCCAGCAGCTTAGATCGTGCGCCGTTGAACACTGAAGCTTTCTTT. This codes for CASSLDRAPLNTEAFF.

Ten or more counts support this clonotype. The chain carries TRBV7-2 and TRBJ2-5; D is unresolved. The germline V gene has CDR1 SGHTA and CDR2 FQGNSA. The ends were cut back, 2 bases at V and 1 base at J, with 5 bases in the middle. The CDR3 is 13 residues long. CDR3 residues: CASSLYLQETQYF. The CDR3 DNA follows: TGTGCCAGCAGCTTATATCTCCAAGAGACCCAGTACTTC.

This clonotype was observed many times. CDR3 in amino acids: CASSLAGKEETQYF. CDR3 in DNA: TGTGCCAGCAGCTTAGCGGGCAAAGAAGAGACCCAGTACTTC. The gene calls are TRBV7-9 and TRBJ2-5, with D unclear. The CDR3 has 14 amino acids. Germline V gives CDR1 SEHNR, CDR2 FQNEAQ (reference sequence). V was clipped by 0 bases and J by 3 bases, with 8 bases between them.

At least ten counts were recorded for this clonotype. The V and J genes are TRBV20-1 and TRBJ2-2; 7 bases are a match to TRBD1. Unmatched junction bases numbered 6, after V lost 5 bases and J lost 0 bases. From germline, CDR1 is DFQATT and CDR2 SNEGSKA (reference sequence). The CDR3 runs 15 residues. CDR3 residues: CSAAKQGANTGELFF. The CDR3 DNA reads as TGCAGTGCTGCCAAGCAGGGGGCGAACACCGGGGAGCTGTTTTTT.

This clonotype was observed many times. This chain connects TRBV28 to TRBJ1-1; D perhaps matches TRBD1 (5 bases). V was trimmed by 7 bases and J by 4 bases, leaving 19 bases between them. The CDR3 covers 15 residues. Germline V gene data show CDR1 as MDHEN and CDR2 as SYDVKM. This CDR3 reads CASTMGGVGGTEAFF. The CDR3 region has the DNA TGTGCCAGCACCATGGGAGGGGTCGGGGGCACTGAAGCTTTCTTT. Combining the CDR3 with reference TRBV28 and TRBJ1-1 gives the whole variable domain DVKVTQSSRYLVKRTGEKVFLECVQDMDHENMFWYRQDPGLGLRLIYFSYDVKMKEKGDIPEGYSVSREKKERFSLILESASTNQTSMYLCASTMGGVGGTEAFFGQGTRLTVV.

The chain carries TRBV6-2 or TRBV6-3 and TRBJ2-1; TRBD2 aligns across 11 bases. V trimming: 6 bases; J trimming: 8 bases; junction bases outside the gene matches: 12. Germline V CDR1 and CDR2: MNHEY, SVGEGT. The CDR3 spans 16 residues. The CDR3 nucleotides read TGTGCCAGCAGCCCGATAGCGGGAGGGCGGGGGGATGAGCAGTTCTTC. Translating gives CASSPIAGGRGDEQFF.

The table lists this clonotype with many counts. The V call is TRBV2, the J call TRBJ2-2, with a tentative D call TRBD2 (5 bases). The CDR3 extends over 14 amino acids. V lost 10 bases and J lost 0, with 12 bases in between. Germline CDR1 reads SNHLY; CDR2 reads FYNNEI. The CDR3 loop reads CATDSGANTGELFF. The CDR3 nucleotides are TGTGCCACCGACTCCGGGGCGAACACCGGGGAGCTGTTTTTT.

This clonotype occurred many times. CDR3 in amino acids: CASSDGTGRQPQHF. CDR3 sequence (DNA): TGTGCCAGCAGCGATGGGACAGGGAGGCAGCCCCAGCATTTT. The V and J genes are TRBV7-9 and TRBJ1-5, with 9 bases fitting TRBD1. The junction had 6 bases not matched to a gene; V was cut back by 5 bases and J by 7 bases. The germline gives CDR1 SEHNR, CDR2 FQNEAQ (reference sequence). CDR3 size: 14 residues.

In its sample, this clonotype was seen many times. The chain carries TRBV7-8 and TRBJ2-5; 8 bases agree with TRBD1. The germline gives CDR1 SGHVS, CDR2 FQNEAQ. The CDR3 consists of 13 residues. Trimming removed 4 bases from V and 3 bases from J; junction bases left unmatched: 1. The CDR3 region is CASSSDREETQYF. CDR3 coding DNA: TGTGCCAGCAGCTCGGACAGGGAAGAGACCCAGTACTTC.

This clonotype was picked up many times. The chain carries TRBV19 and TRBJ2-1; TRBD2 matches 11 bases. Germline values: CDR1 LNHDA, CDR2 SQIVND (reference sequence). Germline trimming cut 1 base from V and 8 bases from J; bases unmatched to any gene: 10. The CDR3 contains 17 residues. Here the CDR3 DNA reads TGTGCCAGTAGTATAGGAGGGGTAGCGGGAGGGTTCTATGAGCAGTTCTTC. It yields the protein CASSIGGVAGGFYEQFF.

This clonotype was seen many times. The rearrangement links TRBV3-1 to TRBJ1-5; D unclear. The CDR3 totals 15 residues. Between the trimmed V and J ends, which lost 2 bases and 3 bases, there was a span of 11 bases. Germline loops: CDR1 LGHDT, CDR2 YNNKEL (reference sequence). The CDR3 DNA follows: TGTGCCAGCAGCCAACAACTCGGACCCAATCAGCCCCAGCATTTT. This encodes CASSQQLGPNQPQHF. The whole variable domain, remainder taken from reference TRBV3-1 and TRBJ1-5, is DTAVSQTPKYLVTQMGNDKSIKCEQNLGHDTMYWYKQDSKKFLKIMFSYNNKELIINETVPNRFSPKSPDKAHLNLHINSLELGDSAVYFCASSQQLGPNQPQHFGDGTRLSIL.

This clonotype was recorded a few times. This chain connects TRBV20-1 to TRBJ2-3; D could derive from TRBD1 or TRBD2 (5 bases each). The germline V gene has CDR1 DFQATT and CDR2 SNEGSKA (reference sequence). This CDR3 contains 16 residues. Trimming left V 5 bases short and J 8 bases short, with 26 bases between. CDR3 nucleotide sequence: TGCAGTGCTTCCGGAATTGGGGGAAGAACTTCCCGTACGCAGTATTTT. It codes for CSASGIGGRTSRTQYF.

This clonotype was observed at least ten times. The rearrangement joins TRBV27 to TRBJ2-7; D possibly matches TRBD1 or TRBD2 (5 bases each). The CDR3 spans 14 residues. From germline, CDR1 is MNHEY and CDR2 SMNVEV (reference sequence). V gave up 3 bases and J gave up 1 base, with 10 bases separating them. The DNA of the CDR3 is TGTGCCAGCAGTTTGGGGGTAGGATCCTACGAGCAGTACTTC. It specifies CASSLGVGSYEQYF.

The table lists this clonotype with many counts. The chain employs TRBV7-2 and TRBJ2-1; 9 positions match TRBD2. The CDR3 totals 14 residues. Losses at the gene ends were 0 bases for V and 15 bases for J; bases not matched to a gene: 9. CDR1 is SGHTA and CDR2 is FQGNSA in the germline V gene. The CDR3 region is CASSLALRTSVGFF. The CDR3 DNA reads as TGTGCCAGCAGCTTAGCCCTGCGGACTAGCGTGGGGTTCTTC.

The chain combines TRBV14 with TRBJ1-4; no clear D. Germline-derived CDR1 and CDR2 are SGHDN and FVKESK. V shed 4 bases and J shed 5 bases, with 11 bases lying between them. CDR3 length: 14 amino acids. The CDR3 reads CASSLGRMNEKLFF. The DNA for the CDR3 is TGTGCCAGCAGCCTCGGACGGATGAATGAAAAACTGTTTTTT.